A selection of T cell receptor beta chains follows, all from one sample in a study of cytomegalovirus exposure and HLA in healthy donors. Generated by immunoSEQ multiplex PCR, the TCRdb table keeps only in-frame clones and is missing some. The table shows a few hundred thousand clones, with more than 60% occurring only once. The sequenced sample consisted of PBMCs. The receptors shown here come from a woman younger than 45 in good health and CMV-seronegative. Each CDR3 is given with its conserved first and last residue. D genes are given only for firm matches. The size field is filled for only some rows; it gives once, few, many or a size class.

J | V | size | D | CDR3 | DNA
TRBJ1-4 | TRBV4-1 | . | . | CASSQDPATNEKLFF | TGCGCCAGCAGCCAAGATCCGGCAACTAATGAAAAACTGTTTTTT
TRBJ1-2 | TRBV6-5 | . | . | CASAPPSSTVYGYTF | TGTGCCAGCGCCCCTCCATCGAGCACGGTCTATGGCTACACCTTC
TRBJ1-1 | TRBV7-9 | . | . | CSSSLGGTEAFF | TGTTCCAGCAGCTTAGGAGGGACTGAAGCTTTCTTT
TRBJ2-6 | TRBV9 | once | . | CASSVEGLGANVLTF | TGTGCCAGCAGCGTAGAGGGACTCGGGGCCAACGTCCTGACTTTC
TRBJ2-1 | TRBV11-2 | . | TRBD2 | CASREGLAEIYNEQFF | TGTGCCAGCAGGGAGGGACTAGCGGAGATCTACAATGAGCAGTTCTTC
TRBJ2-5 | TRBV5-8 | few | . | CASSLAGRGRETQYF | TGTGCCAGCAGCTTGGCCGGCAGGGGGAGGGAGACCCAGTACTTC
TRBJ1-2 | TRBV5-5 | once | . | CASSYPSGEGYTF | TGTGCCAGCAGCTACCCATCAGGGGAGGGCTACACCTTC
TRBJ2-1 | TRBV5-1 | . | TRBD2 | CASSLTGLGSYNEQFF | TGCGCCAGCAGCCTGACGGGACTAGGGTCCTACAATGAGCAGTTCTTC
TRBJ1-2 | TRBV18 | few | TRBD1 | CASSSRDSNYGYTF | TGTGCCAGCTCATCCCGGGACAGTAACTATGGCTACACCTTC
TRBJ2-1 | TRBV2 | . | . | CASRGVSVSDEQFF | TGTGCCAGCAGAGGGGTGAGCGTTAGTGATGAGCAGTTCTTC
TRBJ2-7 | TRBV2 | . | . | CASSAPRQATYEQYF | TGTGCCAGCAGCGCCCCACGACAAGCCACCTACGAGCAGTACTTC
TRBJ2-7 | TRBV6-5 | . | TRBD2 | CASSTSGYGSEQYF | TGTGCCAGCAGCACTAGCGGCTATGGTTCCGAGCAGTACTTC
TRBJ1-2 | TRBV11-3 | few | . | CASSSPRNYGYTF | TGTGCCAGCAGCTCCCCTAGAAACTATGGCTACACCTTC
TRBJ1-4 | TRBV5-1 | once | TRBD1 | CASSLRDRDEKLFF | TGCGCCAGCAGCTTGAGAGACAGGGATGAAAAACTGTTTTTT
TRBJ2-3 | TRBV10-1 | . | . | CASGAAKTDTQYF | TGCGCCAGCGGGGCAGCTAAAACAGATACGCAGTATTTT
TRBJ2-2 | TRBV2 | . | TRBD2 | CASRSAGGSAGELFF | TGTGCCAGCAGGAGCGCGGGAGGATCAGCCGGGGAGCTGTTTTTT
TRBJ2-7 | TRBV6-5 | few | TRBD1 | CASSGTGLTYEQYF | TGTGCCAGCAGTGGGACAGGACTTACCTACGAGCAGTACTTC
TRBJ1-2 | TRBV6-5 | . | . | CASSYLPGIYGYTF | TGTGCCAGCAGTTACCTTCCAGGGATCTATGGCTACACCTTC
TRBJ2-7 | TRBV6-5 | . | TRBD2 | CASSFGGGAVNEQYF | TGTGCCAGCAGTTTTGGCGGGGGGGCCGTAAACGAGCAGTACTTC
TRBJ2-1 | TRBV7-9 | . | . | CASMTGTDYNEQFF | TGTGCCAGCATGACCGGGACTGATTACAATGAGCAGTTCTTC
TRBJ1-4 | TRBV7-2 | . | TRBD1 | CASSLGDRRNEKLFF | TGTGCCAGCAGCTTAGGGGACAGACGAAATGAAAAACTGTTTTTT
TRBJ2-1 | TRBV12-5 | . | . | CASGSGSYNEQFF | TGTGCTAGTGGTTCGGGGTCCTACAATGAGCAGTTCTTC
TRBJ2-1 | TRBV5-5 | . | TRBD2 | CASSLAGGGNEQFF | TGTGCCAGCAGCTTGGCCGGGGGGGGGAATGAGCAGTTCTTC
TRBJ1-1 | TRBV6-5 | . | TRBD1 | CASSSGQGAGNTEAFF | TGTGCCAGCAGTTCCGGACAGGGGGCCGGGAACACTGAAGCTTTCTTT
TRBJ1-2 | TRBV19 | . | TRBD1 | CASSIPGQGIYGYTF | TGTGCCAGTAGTATACCGGGACAGGGGATCTATGGCTACACCTTC
TRBJ2-7 | TRBV6-6 | . | TRBD2 | CASRTGGSYEQYF | TGTGCCAGCAGGACGGGAGGGAGCTACGAGCAGTACTTC
TRBJ1-1 | TRBV5-1 | . | . | CASSGEGGSGTEAFF | TGCGCCAGCAGCGGGGAAGGAGGGTCGGGCACTGAAGCTTTCTTT
TRBJ2-5 | TRBV15 | . | TRBD1 | CATSRVPAGGQETQYF | TGTGCCACCAGCAGAGTCCCCGCAGGGGGTCAAGAGACCCAGTACTTC
TRBJ1-1 | TRBV6-1 | . | TRBD1 | CASLTGVGDTEAFF | TGTGCCAGCTTAACAGGGGTCGGAGACACTGAAGCTTTCTTT
TRBJ1-1 | TRBV7-3 | few | . | CASSLTGGGRGEAFF | TGTGCCAGCAGCTTAACGGGAGGGGGACGGGGTGAAGCTTTCTTT
TRBJ2-3 | TRBV5-6 | . | . | CASSSLAGTDTQYF | TGTGCCAGCAGCTCTTTAGCGGGCACAGATACGCAGTATTTT
TRBJ1-1 | TRBV14 | . | TRBD1 | CASSQDRGRVNTEAFF | TGTGCCAGCAGCCAAGACAGGGGGCGCGTGAACACTGAAGCTTTCTTT
TRBJ2-7 | TRBV30 | . | TRBD1 | CASRTGGSYEQYF | TGTGCCTCTCGGACAGGGGGTTCCTACGAGCAGTACTTC
TRBJ2-7 | TRBV6-6 | few | . | CASSPSGGRLYEQYF | TGTGCCAGCAGTCCCAGTGGTGGCAGACTCTACGAGCAGTACTTC
TRBJ2-1 | TRBV5-1 | . | . | CVSSLSPGPLGGSVQFF | TGCGTCAGCAGCTTATCCCCGGGTCCTCTGGGGGGTAGCGTGCAGTTCTTC
TRBJ1-2 | TRBV7-8 | . | . | CASSLERGPRGGYTF | TGTGCCAGCAGCTTAGAACGGGGCCCCAGGGGAGGCTACACCTTC
TRBJ2-7 | TRBV13 | . | TRBD2 | CASSLGLAAHYEQYF | TGTGCCAGCAGCCTCGGACTAGCGGCCCACTACGAGCAGTACTTC